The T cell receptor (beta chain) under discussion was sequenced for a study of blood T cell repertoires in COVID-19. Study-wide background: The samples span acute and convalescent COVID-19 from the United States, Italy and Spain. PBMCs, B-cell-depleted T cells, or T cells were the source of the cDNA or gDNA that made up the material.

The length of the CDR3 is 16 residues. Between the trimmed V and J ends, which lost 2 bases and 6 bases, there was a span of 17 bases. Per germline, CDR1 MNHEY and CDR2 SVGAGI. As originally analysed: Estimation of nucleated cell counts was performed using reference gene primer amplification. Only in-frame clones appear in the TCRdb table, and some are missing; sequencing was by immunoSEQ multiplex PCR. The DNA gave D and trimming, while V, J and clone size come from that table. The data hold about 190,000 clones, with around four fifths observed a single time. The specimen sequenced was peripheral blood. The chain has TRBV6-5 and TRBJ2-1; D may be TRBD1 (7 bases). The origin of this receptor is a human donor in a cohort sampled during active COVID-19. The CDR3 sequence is CASSYRGDTGVNEQFF. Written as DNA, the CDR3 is TGTGCCAGCAGTTACAGGGGGGATACAGGGGTCAATGAGCAGTTCTTC.